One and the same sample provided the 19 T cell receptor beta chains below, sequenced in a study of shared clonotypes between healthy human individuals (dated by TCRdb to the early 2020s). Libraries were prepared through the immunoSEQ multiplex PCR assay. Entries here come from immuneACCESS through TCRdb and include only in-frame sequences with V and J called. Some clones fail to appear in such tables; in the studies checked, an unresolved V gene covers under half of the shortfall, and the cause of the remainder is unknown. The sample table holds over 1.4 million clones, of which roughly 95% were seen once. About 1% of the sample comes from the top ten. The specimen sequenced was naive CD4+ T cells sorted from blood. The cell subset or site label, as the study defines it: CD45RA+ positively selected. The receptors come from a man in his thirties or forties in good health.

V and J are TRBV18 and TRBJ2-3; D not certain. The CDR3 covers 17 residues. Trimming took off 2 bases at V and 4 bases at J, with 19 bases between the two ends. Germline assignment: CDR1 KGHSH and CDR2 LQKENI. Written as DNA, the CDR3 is TGTGCCAGCTCACCAGTGGGTCTCAGCCGTGCTGCAGATACGCAGTATTTT. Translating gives CASSPVGLSRAADTQYF.

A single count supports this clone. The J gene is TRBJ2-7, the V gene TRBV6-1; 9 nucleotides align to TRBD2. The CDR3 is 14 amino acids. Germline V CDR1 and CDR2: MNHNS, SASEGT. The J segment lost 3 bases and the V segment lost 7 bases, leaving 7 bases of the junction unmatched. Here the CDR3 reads CASKGGGDRYEQYF. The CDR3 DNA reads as TGTGCCAGCAAGGGCGGGGGGGACCGCTACGAGCAGTACTTC.

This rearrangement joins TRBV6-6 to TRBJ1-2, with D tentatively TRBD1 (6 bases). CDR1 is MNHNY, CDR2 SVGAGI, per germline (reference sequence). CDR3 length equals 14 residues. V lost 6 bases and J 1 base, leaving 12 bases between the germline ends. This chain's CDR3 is CASRRTVLNYGYTF. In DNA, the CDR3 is TGTGCCAGCAGGCGGACAGTCCTTAACTATGGCTACACCTTC.

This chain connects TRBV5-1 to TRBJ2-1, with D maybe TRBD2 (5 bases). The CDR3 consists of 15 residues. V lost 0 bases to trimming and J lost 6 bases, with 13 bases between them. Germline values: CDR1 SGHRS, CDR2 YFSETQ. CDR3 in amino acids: CASSLADSETNEQFF. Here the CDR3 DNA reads TGCGCCAGCAGCTTGGCTGATAGCGAAACCAATGAGCAGTTCTTC.

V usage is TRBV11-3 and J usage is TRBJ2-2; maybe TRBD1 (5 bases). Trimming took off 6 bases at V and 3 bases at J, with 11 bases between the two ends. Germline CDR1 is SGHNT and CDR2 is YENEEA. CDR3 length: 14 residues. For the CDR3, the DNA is TGTGCCAGCAGAAGGGGCGGAGACACCGGGGAGCTGTTTTTT. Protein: CASRRGGDTGELFF.

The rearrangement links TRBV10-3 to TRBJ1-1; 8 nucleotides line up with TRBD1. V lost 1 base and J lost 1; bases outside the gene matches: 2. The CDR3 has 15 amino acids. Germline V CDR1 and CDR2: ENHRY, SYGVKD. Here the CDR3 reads CAISEYGQGNTEAFF. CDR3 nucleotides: TGTGCCATCAGTGAGTATGGACAGGGGAACACTGAAGCTTTCTTT.

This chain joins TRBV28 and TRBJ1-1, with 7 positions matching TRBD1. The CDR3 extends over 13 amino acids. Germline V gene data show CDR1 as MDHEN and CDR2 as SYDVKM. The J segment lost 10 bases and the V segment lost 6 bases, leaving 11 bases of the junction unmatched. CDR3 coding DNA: TGTGCCAGCAGCTTACTCGGACAGGCCCGAGCTTTCTTT. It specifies CASSLLGQARAFF.

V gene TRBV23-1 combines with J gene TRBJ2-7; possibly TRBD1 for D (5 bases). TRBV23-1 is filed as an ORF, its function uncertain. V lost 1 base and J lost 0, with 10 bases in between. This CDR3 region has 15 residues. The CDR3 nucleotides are TGCGCCAGCAGTCAATGGCAGGGATTCTCCTACGAGCAGTACTTC. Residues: CASSQWQGFSYEQYF.

DNA of the CDR3: TGTGCCAGCAGCGTAGGAGTTGACAGGGTCCTCTACGAGCAGTACTTC. Its translation is CASSVGVDRVLYEQYF. This chain joins TRBV9 and TRBJ2-7; 7 bases agree with TRBD1. With 0 bases clipped from V and 3 bases from J, the junction kept 9 bases outside the gene matches. Germline CDR1 SGDLS, CDR2 YYNGEE. This CDR3 has 16 amino acids. Looking up the rest from reference TRBV9 and TRBJ2-7 gives the full variable domain: DSGVTQTPKHLITATGQRVTLRCSPRSGDLSVYWYQQSLDQGLQFLIQYYNGEERAKGNILERFSAQQFPDLHSELNLSSLELGDSALYFCASSVGVDRVLYEQYFGPGTRLTVT.

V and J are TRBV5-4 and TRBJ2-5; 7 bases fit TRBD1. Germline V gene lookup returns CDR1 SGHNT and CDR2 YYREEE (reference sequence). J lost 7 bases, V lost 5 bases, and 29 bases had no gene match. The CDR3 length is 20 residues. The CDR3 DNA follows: TGTGCCAGCAGTCCAAGGGGGCAGGCCGACCGGGCCGGAGGAGTAAGGACCCAGTACTTC. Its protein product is CASSPRGQADRAGGVRTQYF. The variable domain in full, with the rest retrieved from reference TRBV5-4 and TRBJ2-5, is ETGVTQSPTHLIKTRGQQVTLRCSSQSGHNTVSWYQQALGQGPQFIFQYYREEENGRGNFPPRFSGLQFPNYSSELNVNALELDDSALYLCASSPRGQADRAGGVRTQYFGPGTRLLVL.

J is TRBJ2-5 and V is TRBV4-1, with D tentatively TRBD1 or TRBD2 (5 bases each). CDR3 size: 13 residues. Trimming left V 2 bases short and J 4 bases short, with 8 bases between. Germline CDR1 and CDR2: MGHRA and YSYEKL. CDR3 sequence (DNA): TGCGCCAGCAGCCAAACGAGGGGAGAGACCCAGTACTTC. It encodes CASSQTRGETQYF.

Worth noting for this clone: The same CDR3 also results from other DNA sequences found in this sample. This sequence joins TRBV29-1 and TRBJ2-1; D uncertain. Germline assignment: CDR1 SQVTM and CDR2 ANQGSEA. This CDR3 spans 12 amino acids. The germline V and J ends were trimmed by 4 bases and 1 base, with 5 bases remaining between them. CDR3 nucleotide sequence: TGCAGCGTTGGCTCGTCCTACAATGAGCAGTTCTTC. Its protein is CSVGSSYNEQFF.

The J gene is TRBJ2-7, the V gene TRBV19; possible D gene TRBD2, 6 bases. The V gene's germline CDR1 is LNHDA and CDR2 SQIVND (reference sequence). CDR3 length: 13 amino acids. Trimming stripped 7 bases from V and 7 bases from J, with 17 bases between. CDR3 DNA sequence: TGTGCCAGTACCAGGAGGGGCTCGGATGAGCAGTACTTC. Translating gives CASTRRGSDEQYF. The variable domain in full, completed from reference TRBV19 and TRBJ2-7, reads DGGITQSPKYLFRKEGQNVTLSCEQNLNHDAMYWYRQDPGQGLRLIYYSQIVNDFQKGDIAEGYSVSREKKESFPLTVTSAQKNPTAFYLCASTRRGSDEQYFGPGTRLTVT.

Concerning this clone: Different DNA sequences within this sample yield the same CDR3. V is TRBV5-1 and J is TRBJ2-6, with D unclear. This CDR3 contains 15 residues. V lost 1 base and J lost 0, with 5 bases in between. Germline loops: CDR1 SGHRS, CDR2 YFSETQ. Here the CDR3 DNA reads TGCGCCAGCAGCTTGCTAAGCTCTGGGGCCAACGTCCTGACTTTC. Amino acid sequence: CASSLLSSGANVLTF.

The CDR3 DNA follows: TGTGCCAGCAGTTACTCCACTAGCGGGCAAGAGACCCAGTACTTC. Amino acids: CASSYSTSGQETQYF. The chain is built from TRBV6-5 and TRBJ2-5; 9 bases agree with TRBD2. This CDR3 comprises 15 residues. The junction had 1 base not matched to a gene; V was cut back by 0 bases and J by 2 bases. CDR1 is MNHEY, CDR2 SVGAGI, per germline.

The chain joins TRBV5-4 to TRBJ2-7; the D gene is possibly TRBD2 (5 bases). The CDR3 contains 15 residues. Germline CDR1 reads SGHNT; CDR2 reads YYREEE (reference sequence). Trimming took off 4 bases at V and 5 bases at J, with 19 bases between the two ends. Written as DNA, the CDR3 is TGTGCCAGCAGCGGGGTGTCACGAGGGCTCCACGAGCAGTACTTC. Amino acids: CASSGVSRGLHEQYF.

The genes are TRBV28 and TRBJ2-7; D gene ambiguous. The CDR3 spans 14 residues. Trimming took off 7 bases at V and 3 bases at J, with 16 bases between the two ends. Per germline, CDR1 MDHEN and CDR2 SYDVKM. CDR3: CASKLRLVHYEQYF. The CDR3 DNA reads TGTGCCAGCAAACTACGCCTAGTACACTACGAGCAGTACTTC. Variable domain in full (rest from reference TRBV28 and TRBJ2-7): DVKVTQSSRYLVKRTGEKVFLECVQDMDHENMFWYRQDPGLGLRLIYFSYDVKMKEKGDIPEGYSVSREKKERFSLILESASTNQTSMYLCASKLRLVHYEQYFGPGTRLTVT.

The CDR3 sequence is CASSTGLAGSYNEQFF. The CDR3 nucleotides read TGCGCCAGCAGCACGGGACTAGCGGGATCCTACAATGAGCAGTTCTTC. The rearrangement links TRBV5-1 to TRBJ2-1, with 13 bases aligning to TRBD2. CDR1 SGHRS and CDR2 YFSETQ come from the germline V gene. V lost 4 bases, J lost 1 base, and 2 bases stayed unmatched. CDR3 length: 16 residues. The full variable domain, in which reference TRBV5-1 and TRBJ2-1 provide the parts outside the CDR3, is KAGVTQTPRYLIKTRGQQVTLSCSPISGHRSVSWYQQTPGQGLQFLFEYFSETQRNKGNFPGRFSGRQFSNSRSEMNVSTLELGDSALYLCASSTGLAGSYNEQFFGPGTRLTVL.

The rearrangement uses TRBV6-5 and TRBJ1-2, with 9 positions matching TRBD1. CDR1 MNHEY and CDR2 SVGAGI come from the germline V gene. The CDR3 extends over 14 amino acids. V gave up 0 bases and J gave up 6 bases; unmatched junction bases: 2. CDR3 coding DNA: TGTGCCAGCAGTTACTCCTGGACAGGGGATGGCTACACCTTC. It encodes CASSYSWTGDGYTF.